This TCR beta chain was sequenced in a study of T-cell reconstitution after alpha-beta-depleted transplantation in children. V dropped 6 bases and J dropped 5 bases, with 14 bases sitting between them. This CDR3 is 13 amino acids long. Germline lookup yields CDR1 DFQATT and CDR2 SNEGSKA (reference sequence). Preparation of the TCRbeta library used unique molecular identifiers. TCRdb used MiXCR to reprocess the PCR reads, holding one entry per CDR3 protein. The sample has about 110,000 distinct CDR3 sequences, about 9.4% seen once. This clonotype was observed many times. The source is a human donor who donated a stem cell graft to a child with acute lymphoblastic leukemia. The chain recombines TRBV20-1 with TRBJ1-5, with a weak D call TRBD1 (5 bases). Sample: PBMCs from the stem cell graft donor, taken from the stem cell graft. The DNA for the CDR3 is TGCAGTGCCGGGGGGAAGGGTTATCAGCCCCAGCATTTT. This codes for CSAGGKGYQPQHF.